The source of this TCR beta chain is a study of cytomegalovirus exposure and HLA in healthy donors. CDR3 length: 12 amino acids. V lost 0 bases to trimming and J lost 2 bases, with 2 bases between them. The germline CDR1 and CDR2 sequences are ENHRY and SYGVKD. Use of 60 Vbeta and 13 Jbeta primers characterized the PCR. Data came from immunoSEQ multiplex PCR; TCRdb stores just in-frame clones and leaves some out. The sample carries approximately 100,000 clones, around 85% recorded once. The source of this sequence is a man aged 40-50 years in good health and CMV-seropositive. V and J are TRBV10-3 and TRBJ2-7, with D unclear. The source material was PBMCs. The CDR3 DNA reads as TGTGCCATCAGTGAGTCTACCTACGAGCAGTACTTC. Translated: CAISESTYEQYF.